This T cell receptor (beta chain) was identified during a study of cytomegalovirus exposure and HLA in healthy donors (dated by TCRdb to the late 2010s). Concerning the study at large: An earlier analysis of approximately 590 of the donors reported about 290 Gb of sequence data and 117 million unique TCR beta sequences from 150 million to 200 million T cells. Approximately 300 gigabases of sequencing data and approximately 84 million unique TCR sequences were included in an early release covering around 650 HLA-typed donors. The genetic ancestry cluster associated with self-reported Caucasian donors included over 65% of the roughly 390 genotyped donors. The study aimed to test whether signatures of past pathogen exposure could be identified by cataloging public T cell receptors. Using immunosequencing, the study profiled T cell repertoires from 640 or so subjects and related those repertoires to cytomegalovirus serostatus. Besides the first cohort of under 700 subjects, a separate validation cohort made up of over 95 different subjects was used. The study combined high-throughput TCR immunosequencing, statistical association of individual TCRs with disease status, and machine learning to predict cytomegalovirus infection status. A later analysis re-examined previously published TCR beta repertoires from 610 or so donors and added high-resolution HLA genotyping to investigate patterns of TCR occurrence. Rather than drawing on any new phenotypic data, the later analysis identified candidate immune exposures from TCR beta sequences and the way those sequences occurred across donors. An earlier analysis of 500 to 750 of the donors applied high-throughput TCR beta sequencing to assess whether each TCR beta V gene segment acted as functional or pseudogenic. Donor age, sex, ethnicity and CMV serostatus were compiled together with the repertoire data. Genome-wide SNP genotypes for about 60% of the 666 donors were used in a later genetic analysis, which treated that subset as a discovery cohort. Every repertoire in the discovery cohort had been generated on one and the same sequencing platform. HLA typing included class I and class II loci at four-digit resolution. Typing coverage differed by locus: A, B, C, DRB1 and DQB1 were typed in about 620-630 donors, DQA1 in about 550, DPA1 in some 600, and DPB1 in around 440. A handful of DR-DQ haplotypes were treated as single units for association and clustering because of strong linkage in the cohort. Across about 380 genotyped donors of the cohort, an average of approximately 240,000 unique TCR beta nucleotide sequences per donor were sequenced, and around 20% of those sequences were non-productive. Broad study findings and their caveats: In vitro tests confirmed that a few of the cytomegalovirus-associated TCR beta chains recognize cytomegalovirus antigens. The study gave a list of 150 to 200 TCR beta chains associated with cytomegalovirus. According to a later analysis, parvovirus B19, influenza, CMV and Epstein-Barr virus appeared linked to several top co-occurrence clusters. Sequencing depth was assumed to be roughly uniform across donors in the presence/absence analyses, though that assumption may not hold. The 87-base-pair reads could not distinguish some IMGT-functional V segments, including TRBV6-2 and TRBV6-3, so those segments were excluded. Only TCR beta chains were sequenced in this cohort, and the absence of alpha or paired-chain data limited detectable features. Assigning TCR associations to individual alleles was difficult when HLA alleles, especially DR and DQ, strongly co-occurred. Because HLA typing was missing for some donors at each locus, association tests included only the typed subset. In a later analysis, the rate of TCR association differed among HLA loci, with DRB1 alleles having the most associated TCRs and HLA-C alleles having the fewest. The sequencing pipeline was judged likely to have produced a cluster of highly shared sequence variants as a technical artifact. In a later analysis, 16,951 TCR beta sequences were associated with specific HLA alleles at a false discovery rate of 0.05. According to a later genetic analysis, donors in an Asian-associated ancestry cluster had fewer N-insertions in productive TCRs than the approximately 700-donor mean. An earlier analysis of approximately 600 of the donors showed that most TCR beta V segments appeared in productive rearrangements either about 87% or about 30% of the time, which broadly matched IMGT annotations. CMV serostatus was the only immune exposure information available for the cohort. In a later analysis, HLA-associated TCR beta chains were found to be more clonally expanded and to have lower generation probabilities than equally common non-associated chains. Cytomegalovirus status was reported to be diagnosed by the classifier with high specificity and sensitivity in both the original and validation cohorts. In a later analysis, most CMV-associated TCR beta chains were found to appear HLA-restricted, with HLA associations seemingly driven largely by CMV exposure. A further reported finding was that TCR beta sequences accurately predicted the HLA-A and HLA-B alleles for most subjects in the first cohort. The authors suggested that the approach could potentially be extended to other disease states and immunological phenotypes. Because counts were too low, about 18 rarely observed V segments, including chromosome 9 orphons, were excluded from the earlier analysis of 587 of the donors. Most TCR sequences were observed very rarely across donors, whereas some public TCRs were present in many individuals. An association between a missense DCLRE1C variant and V-gene and J-gene trimming of TCR beta chains was found in a later genetic analysis and replicated in an independent cohort. Linkage disequilibrium might explain the correlated functional status among segregating V segments, but an unknown experimental factor could not be excluded.

The library came from the immunoSEQ multiplex PCR assay. The multiplex PCR relied on a mix of 60 forward primers for TCR Vbeta segments and 13 reverse primers for TCR Jbeta segments. A multiplex PCR assay on genomic DNA amplified the CDR3 region of rearranged TCR beta genes. The Illumina HiSeq System was used to sequence the amplified TCR beta libraries as 87-base-pair reads. In the original analysis: A later analysis counted 65 million to 90 million unique TCR beta chains across the 666 repertoires, and roughly 10 million of these chains were shared by at least two donors. Raw reads were error-corrected and collapsed into unique sequences with a nearest-neighbor algorithm that merged closely related sequences to remove PCR and sequencing errors. To assign V, D and J gene segments, CDR3 sequences were aligned to IMGT reference sequences. Each retained sequence needed at least a six-nucleotide match to both a V gene segment and a J gene segment. A rearrangement counted as productive if the CDR3 had no stop codons and remained in frame with V and J, and every other rearrangement counted as non-productive. CDR3 was defined according to IMGT convention as the region running from the second conserved V-encoded cysteine to the conserved J-encoded phenylalanine. The earlier analysis of about 590 of the donors excluded sequences that lacked an unambiguous match to a single V gene segment. In an earlier analysis of several hundred of the donors, a V segment was called functional when productive rearrangements were above 56.7%, and segregating when the standard deviation between donors exceeded 5%. To diagnose cytomegalovirus status from the catalog of TCR beta chain sequences, a statistical classification framework was built. In a later analysis, TCR nucleotide sequences were compared against IMGT/GENE-DB human TR gene sequences so that V and J genes could be assigned. The TCRdist pipeline was used in a later analysis to assign CDR3 sequences and most-parsimonious VDJ recombination scenarios. In a later analysis, each TCR beta chain was defined by its CDR3 amino acid sequence together with its V-gene family, and reads lacking a unique V-gene family were excluded. To address suspected cross-contamination and a sequencing artifact, a later analysis removed 592 highly shared, low-generation-probability nucleotide sequences. For each public chain, a later analysis derived a clonal expansion index from normalized ranks of inferred template counts within each repertoire. In a later analysis, generation probabilities were computed using a VDJ recombination model fitted to out-of-frame rearrangements, and the results were checked against IGoR. In a later analysis, TCR-TCR, TCR-HLA and TCR-CMV co-occurrence was scored with hypergeometric tests, and a repertoire-size bias correction was applied to TCR pairs. A later analysis estimated false discovery rates by permuting HLA or CMV assignments 20 times. In a later analysis, co-occurring TCRs were grouped using DBSCAN, with TCRdist sequence similarity added in when clustering inside HLA-allele-positive subsets. Repertoires with fewer than 30,000 or more than 120,000 public chains were left out of co-occurrence clustering, as were five repertoires with anomalous nucleotide sharing. TCRdb stores this immuneACCESS table with in-frame sequences only. Part of the clones is absent; in the studies checked, under half of the shortfall reflects unresolved V genes, and no reason is known for the rest. V and J calls and clone size follow that table, whereas D and trimming were derived from the DNA. This sample is represented by about 130,000 clones; approximately 80% of them were singletons. The ten largest make up around 3% of the sample.

From the germline V gene (reference sequence), CDR1 is MNHNY and CDR2 is SVGAGI. Counted from cysteine to phenylalanine, this CDR3 has 15 amino acids. The CDR3 DNA has 45 bases and is translated from base 1. The germline V and J ends show losses of 6 bases and 1 base respectively, and no gene match explains 8 bases of the junction. Worth noting for this clone: Its recognized antigen is unknown. Base qualities are not at hand, and no much larger clone is one base apart.

The cohort was made up of several hundred healthy bone marrow donors. At the time of sampling, every cohort member was nominally healthy, though immune exposures that went unrecorded were likely present. The donor tested CMV seronegative, placing the donor among the 352 seronegative members of the cohort. Every donor gave a peripheral blood sample, and the peripheral blood mononuclear cells from that sample were used for TCR beta sequencing. Genomic DNA extraction from the blood cell samples was performed with the Qiagen DNeasy Blood Extraction Kit. Sequencing was performed on PBMCs. This sequence uses TRBV6-6 and TRBJ2-7; 8 of the junction bases match TRBD1. The clonotype originates from a boy between 2 and 15 years old in good health and CMV-seronegative. The sequence in DNA is TGTGCCAGCAGCCCGGGACAGGATAGTTCCTACGAGCAGTACTTC. This is translated as CASSPGQDSSYEQYF.